The entry that follows covers one T cell receptor (beta chain) sequence. The CDR3 runs 15 residues. With 5 bases removed from V and 7 bases from J, the gap between germline ends came to 20 bases. Germline CDR1 reads SGHVS; CDR2 reads FNYEAQ. In the authors' workflow: How many nucleated cells were present was estimated from reference gene primer amplification. Data came from immunoSEQ multiplex PCR; TCRdb stores just in-frame clones and leaves some out. V and J calls and clone size are as listed in that table; D and trimming were resolved from the DNA. Of 200,000 to 300,000 clones listed, approximately 86% are singletons. These data originate in a study of blood T cell repertoires in COVID-19. About the research overall: Acute-phase and convalescent COVID-19 samples originated in the United States, Italy and Spain. From T cells, B-cell-depleted T cells, or PBMCs came the material, which was cDNA or gDNA.

Sequencing was performed on peripheral blood. The source is a man aged 35-49 years who had recovered from COVID-19. The rearrangement uses TRBV7-6 and TRBJ1-2; D remains unclear. DNA for the CDR3: TGTGCCAGCAGCGGCGGGCCGGTTGAGAGGTTTGGCTACACCTTC. Protein sequence: CASSGGPVERFGYTF.